These 10 T cell receptor beta chains share one sample of origin, sequenced in a study of blood T cell repertoires in COVID-19. Assay used: immunoSEQ multiplex PCR; TCRdb lists only in-frame clones, some missing. The sample records 150,000 to 200,000 clones, roughly nine tenths being singletons. Material: peripheral blood. The receptor source for this set is a man between 65 and 85 years old with active or convalescent COVID-19.

V and J are TRBV27 and TRBJ2-5; D is uncertain. The CDR3 is 13 residues long. V was pared by 3 bases and J by 2 bases, with 7 bases between. Germline loops: CDR1 MNHEY, CDR2 SMNVEV (reference sequence). The CDR3: CASSLFRQETQYF. CDR3 sequence (DNA): TGTGCCAGCAGTTTGTTCAGACAAGAGACCCAGTACTTC.

A few counts support this clone. This chain uses TRBV2 with TRBJ1-1, with 7 bases identical to TRBD1. The CDR3 length is 13 residues. With V trimmed by 6 bases and J by 6 bases, 7 bases remained unmatched. Germline CDR1 reads SNHLY; CDR2 reads FYNNEI. CDR3 loop: CASRTRQGPEAFF. The CDR3 DNA reads TGTGCCAGCAGAACAAGACAGGGCCCTGAAGCTTTCTTT.

This CDR3 is CASSERYGGPLHF. The CDR3 bases are TGTGCCAGTAGCGAGAGATACGGTGGACCCCTCCACTTT. The chain joins TRBV19 to TRBJ1-6; D gene unclear. This CDR3 spans 13 amino acids. V lost 6 bases to trimming and J lost 12 bases, with 15 bases between them. Per germline, CDR1 LNHDA and CDR2 SQIVND (reference sequence).

This chain uses TRBV2 with TRBJ1-6, with D unclear. V was pared by 6 bases and J by 5 bases, with 14 bases between. Germline CDR1 and CDR2: SNHLY and FYNNEI. This CDR3 is built from 15 residues. CDR3 DNA sequence: TGTGCCAGCAGGCTAGAACCGGTAGATAATTCACCCCTCCACTTT. Encoded protein: CASRLEPVDNSPLHF.

The chain joins TRBV7-9 to TRBJ2-4; maybe TRBD2 (6 bases). The CDR3 extends over 13 amino acids. V lost 3 bases, J lost 5 bases, and 8 bases lay in between. CDR1 and CDR2 (germline): SEHNR, FQNEAQ (reference sequence). The DNA for the CDR3 is TGTGCCAGCAGCTTGGCGGGGCAAAACATTCAGTACTTC. This encodes CASSLAGQNIQYF.

The chain carries TRBV7-9 and TRBJ2-5; D may be TRBD1 (5 bases). Germline-derived CDR1 and CDR2 are SEHNR and FQNEAQ (reference sequence). V lost 6 bases, J lost 7 bases, and 12 bases lay in between. The CDR3 loop spans 12 amino acids. CDR3 residues: CASSLDQGTQYF. The CDR3 region has the DNA TGTGCCAGCAGTTTGGACCAGGGGACCCAGTACTTC.

This clone was detected only once. CDR3 sequence: CARSITRDIAYNEQFF. The CDR3 DNA reads TGTGCCAGAAGCATTACCAGGGACATCGCCTACAATGAGCAGTTCTTC. The chain is built from TRBV5-3 and TRBJ2-1; D might be TRBD1 (6 bases). TRBV5-3 is treated as an ORF (open reading frame) with a function not yet certain. Trimming pared 4 bases from V and 2 bases from J, leaving 16 bases between. The CDR3 spans 16 residues.

As for this clone: Other DNA sequences from this sample encode an identical CDR3 as well. The chain couples TRBV5-1 to TRBJ2-7; D perhaps matches TRBD1 (6 bases). Germline assignment: CDR1 SGHRS and CDR2 YFSETQ. Trimming took off 4 bases at V and 7 bases at J, with 12 bases between the two ends. This CDR3 has 12 amino acids. DNA for the CDR3: TGCGCCAGCAGCCGTCAGGGGCCAGAGCAGTACTTC. This encodes CASSRQGPEQYF.

The J gene is TRBJ1-5, the V gene TRBV7-8, with D perhaps TRBD1 (5 bases). CDR3 length: 14 residues. Trimming stripped 4 bases from V and 6 bases from J, with 13 bases between. Germline values: CDR1 SGHVS, CDR2 FQNEAQ. CDR3 loop: CASSSDSETQPQHF. CDR3 nucleotides: TGTGCCAGCAGCTCAGACAGTGAGACTCAGCCCCAGCATTTT. The whole variable domain, remainder taken from reference TRBV7-8 and TRBJ1-5, is GAGVSQSPRYKVAKRGQDVALRCDPISGHVSLFWYQQALGQGPEFLTYFQNEAQLDKSGLPSDRFFAERPEGSVSTLKIQRTQQEDSAVYLCASSSDSETQPQHFGDGTRLSIL.

The chain joins TRBV12-5 to TRBJ2-5, with 7 bases lining up with TRBD2. Per the germline V gene, CDR1 is LGHNT and CDR2 is FRNRAP. The CDR3 is made up of 14 amino acids. With V trimmed by 0 bases and J by 5 bases, 3 bases remained unmatched. The CDR3 loop is CASGLVTGGETQYF. The CDR3 region has the DNA TGTGCTAGTGGTTTGGTAACCGGGGGGGAGACCCAGTACTTC.